Below are 32 T cell receptor beta chains sequenced from a single sample in a study of T-cell reconstitution after alpha-beta-depleted transplantation in children. TCRbeta library preparation incorporated unique molecular identifiers. MiXCR was run by TCRdb on the PCR reads, yielding one entry per CDR3 protein. The sample records approximately 590,000 distinct CDR3 sequences, roughly a tenth being singletons. The source material was PBMCs from the stem cell graft donor, sampled from the stem cell graft. The receptors stem from a human donor who donated a stem cell graft to a child with acute myeloid leukemia.

The chain combines TRBV27 with TRBJ2-1, with TRBD1 matching over 9 bases. CDR1 is MNHEY and CDR2 is SMNVEV in the germline V gene (reference sequence). The CDR3 sequence is 12 residues long. V was clipped by 4 bases and J by 15 bases; unmatched bases: 7. CDR3 loop: CASSSIGTGTFF. The CDR3 DNA is TGTGCCAGCAGTTCAATTGGGACAGGGACGTTCTTC.

This clonotype appeared many times. CDR3 DNA: TGCAGCGTTGTACAGGGAAAGGGGCAGGGCTACGAGCAGTACTTC. As protein: CSVVQGKGQGYEQYF. J is TRBJ2-7 and V is TRBV29-1, with D possibly TRBD1 on 6 matching bases. CDR1 is SQVTM, CDR2 ANQGSEA, per germline. CDR3 size: 15 residues. The germline V and J ends were trimmed by 4 bases and 3 bases, with 19 bases remaining between them.

As DNA, the CDR3 is TGTGCCAGCAGCTCGGGACTTTGGAATGAGCAGTTCTTC. The encoded protein is CASSSGLWNEQFF. V is TRBV11-3 and J is TRBJ2-1; a possible D gene is TRBD2 (6 bases). CDR1 and CDR2 (germline): SGHNT, YENEEA. The CDR3 is 13 residues long. V lost 4 bases and J 7 bases, leaving 11 bases between the germline ends.

This chain uses TRBV7-9 with TRBJ2-1; 7 nucleotides line up with TRBD2. The V gene's germline CDR1 is SEHNR and CDR2 FQNEAQ (reference sequence). V shed 5 bases, J shed 8 bases, and the junction held 9 bases outside the gene matches. The CDR3 runs 14 residues. Here the CDR3 reads CASSPPGLRDEQFF. CDR3 DNA: TGTGCCAGCAGCCCGCCGGGACTAAGGGATGAGCAGTTCTTC.

The chain recombines TRBV7-9 with TRBJ2-7; the D gene is possibly TRBD2 (6 bases). Germline V lookup: CDR1 SEHNR, CDR2 FQNEAQ (reference sequence). This CDR3 is 15 amino acids long. Trimming took off 5 bases at V and 5 bases at J, with 19 bases between the two ends. CDR3 sequence reads: CASSNKGTVPHEQYF. As DNA, the CDR3 is TGTGCCAGCAGCAATAAAGGGACTGTGCCCCACGAGCAGTACTTC.

This clonotype has more than one count but fewer than ten. The V and J genes are TRBV11-1 and TRBJ2-1, with 9 positions matching TRBD2. This CDR3 contains 16 residues. CDR1 and CDR2 from the germline V gene are SGHAT and FQDESV (reference sequence). V trimming: 5 bases; J trimming: 5 bases; junction bases outside the gene matches: 10. As DNA, the CDR3 is TGTGCCAGCAGCCGGCCCAGCGGGAGGTTCAACAATGAGCAGTTCTTC. Residues: CASSRPSGRFNNEQFF.

This clonotype has at least ten counts. The chain carries TRBV29-1 and TRBJ1-1; 9 nucleotides match TRBD1. The CDR3 consists of 16 residues. Trimming took 3 bases from V and 1 from J; bases not matched to a gene: 9. Germline V lookup: CDR1 SQVTM, CDR2 ANQGSEA. DNA for the CDR3: TGCAGCGTTGACCCCAGGGCGGGACAGGGGAACACTGAAGCTTTCTTT. Translation gives CSVDPRAGQGNTEAFF.

This clonotype was picked up many times. This CDR3 is CSARGDRPLNTEAFF. The DNA for the CDR3 is TGCAGTGCTAGAGGGGACCGTCCATTGAACACTGAAGCTTTCTTT. The chain joins TRBV20-1 to TRBJ1-1, with a weak D call TRBD1 (5 bases). From germline, CDR1 is DFQATT and CDR2 SNEGSKA (reference sequence). The CDR3 extends over 15 amino acids. The V end lost 1 base, the J end lost 0 bases, and 12 bases lay between the germline ends.

This clonotype was observed at least ten times. This chain links TRBV3-1 with TRBJ2-1; TRBD1 aligns across 10 bases. V dropped 2 bases and J dropped 9; count of bases not matched to a gene: 16. The CDR3 contains 18 residues. Germline CDR1 is LGHDT and CDR2 is YNNKEL (reference sequence). This chain's CDR3 is CASSQKTGGWREKGEQFF. In nucleotides, the CDR3 is TGTGCCAGCAGCCAAAAGACAGGGGGCTGGCGGGAGAAAGGTGAGCAGTTCTTC.

This clonotype came up a few times. Just one base apart from a much larger clone, this may be a read error. The chain couples TRBV7-9 to TRBJ2-3, with 8 bases aligning to TRBD2. This CDR3 is built from 16 residues. Unmatched junction bases numbered 4, after V lost 1 base and J lost 1 base. Germline CDR1 reads SEHNR; CDR2 reads FQNEAQ (reference sequence). DNA for the CDR3: TGTGCCAGCAGCTTAGGACTAGCGCGAGGCACAGATACGCAGTATTTT. Amino acid sequence: CASSLGLARGTDTQYF.

This clonotype was seen ten or more times. The V call is TRBV5-1, the J call TRBJ2-3; no clear D gene. The CDR3 totals 15 residues. V lost 0 bases and J lost 3, with 11 bases in between. The germline gives CDR1 SGHRS, CDR2 YFSETQ. CDR3 in amino acids: CASSLAPVRTDTQYF. The CDR3 nucleotides read TGCGCCAGCAGCTTGGCCCCCGTTCGGACAGATACGCAGTATTTT.

This clonotype was counted between two and nine times. V and J are TRBV12-3 or TRBV12-4 and TRBJ2-7; D ambiguous. Trimming left V 1 base short and J 2 bases short, with 6 bases between. The CDR3 loop spans 13 amino acids. The CDR3, as DNA: TGTGCCAGCAGTTTAGATACAGCCTACGAGCAGTACTTC. Protein product: CASSLDTAYEQYF.

This clonotype was counted many times. The chain has TRBV2 and TRBJ2-6; D possibly matches TRBD1 or TRBD2 (5 bases each). V was cut by 2 bases and J by 0 bases, with 8 bases left in between. This CDR3 region has 16 residues. Germline CDR1 SNHLY, CDR2 FYNNEI. The CDR3 loop reads CASSEWGTSGANVLTF. The CDR3 DNA reads as TGTGCCAGCAGTGAATGGGGGACCTCTGGGGCCAACGTCCTGACTTTC.

This chain uses TRBV7-8 with TRBJ2-5, with TRBD1 identical over 8 bases. Trimming at V came to 1 base and at J to 5 bases, leaving 6 bases not matched to a gene. The V gene's germline CDR1 is SGHVS and CDR2 FQNEAQ. This CDR3 contains 15 residues. The CDR3 bases are TGTGCCAGCAGCTTAGAGGACAGGGCTGTGGAGACCCAGTACTTC. It translates to CASSLEDRAVETQYF.

At least ten counts were recorded for this clonotype. This rearrangement joins TRBV15 to TRBJ2-5, with no clear D. The ends were cut back, 1 base at V and 4 bases at J, with 10 bases in the middle. Germline V gene lookup returns CDR1 LNHNV and CDR2 YYDKDF (reference sequence). This CDR3 is built from 14 residues. The CDR3 DNA reads TGTGCCACCAGCAGAGTAGAAGCTCCAGAGACCCAGTACTTC. Its protein product is CATSRVEAPETQYF.

This clonotype was picked up a small number of times. The V gene is TRBV20-1, the J gene TRBJ2-5, with 10 bases identical to TRBD2. J was trimmed by 4 bases and V by 3 bases; bases with no gene match: 11. Germline CDR1 is DFQATT and CDR2 is SNEGSKA (reference sequence). The CDR3 sequence is 16 residues long. The CDR3 spells CSASPSSSGSRETQYF. The DNA of the CDR3 is TGCAGTGCTAGTCCCTCCTCTAGCGGGAGTAGAGAGACCCAGTACTTC.

This clonotype was seen many times. The gene calls are TRBV29-1 and TRBJ1-5; TRBD1 aligns across 7 bases. This CDR3 spans 13 amino acids. Per germline, CDR1 SQVTM and CDR2 ANQGSEA. V trimming: 5 bases; J trimming: 1 base; junction bases outside the gene matches: 2. The DNA for the CDR3 is TGCAGCGTTATGACAGGGAGCAATCAGCCCCAGCATTTT. It translates to CSVMTGSNQPQHF.

This clonotype has a handful of counts. CDR3 in DNA: TGTGCCAGCAGCCGGACAGCACGCTACGAGCAGTACTTC. Residues: CASSRTARYEQYF. This sequence joins TRBV6-6 and TRBJ2-7, with D tentatively TRBD1 (6 bases). The V gene lost 6 bases and the J gene lost 3 bases, with 12 bases spanning the gap. CDR3 length equals 13 residues. Per germline, CDR1 MNHNY and CDR2 SVGAGI (reference sequence).

The chain links TRBV7-8 to TRBJ1-2; 8 bases agree with TRBD1. V was clipped by 2 bases and J by 3 bases; unmatched bases: 5. CDR1 and CDR2 from the germline V gene are SGHVS and FQNEAQ. The CDR3 sequence is 15 residues long. The CDR3 loop reads CASSLSTGGDYGYTF. The CDR3 bases are TGTGCCAGCAGCTTAAGTACAGGGGGAGACTATGGCTACACCTTC.

This clonotype was seen a few times. The chain is built from TRBV7-8 and TRBJ1-5; possible D gene TRBD1, 6 bases. With 0 bases removed from V and 0 bases from J, the gap between germline ends came to 12 bases. CDR3 length: 17 residues. The germline V gene has CDR1 SGHVS and CDR2 FQNEAQ. Written as DNA, the CDR3 is TGTGCCAGCAGCTTAGCGGAAGACAGGTCTAGCAATCAGCCCCAGCATTTT. It encodes CASSLAEDRSSNQPQHF. Together with reference TRBV7-8 and TRBJ1-5, the CDR3 gives the full variable domain: GAGVSQSPRYKVAKRGQDVALRCDPISGHVSLFWYQQALGQGPEFLTYFQNEAQLDKSGLPSDRFFAERPEGSVSTLKIQRTQQEDSAVYLCASSLAEDRSSNQPQHFGDGTRLSIL.

This clonotype was detected only a few times. The chain links TRBV5-1 to TRBJ2-1, with D uncertain. CDR3 size: 14 residues. In germline, CDR1 is SGHRS, CDR2 YFSETQ. Trimming cost V 0 bases and J 2 bases, with 6 bases left between them. The CDR3, as DNA: TGCGCCAGCAGCTTGGGCAATCCCTACAATGAGCAGTTCTTC. Its protein product is CASSLGNPYNEQFF.

J is TRBJ2-7 and V is TRBV10-3; TRBD1 aligns across 9 bases. Germline values: CDR1 ENHRY, CDR2 SYGVKD. The CDR3 runs to 15 residues. J lost 6 bases, V lost 1 base, and 7 bases had no gene match. The CDR3 DNA is TGTGCCATCAGTGAGTTACCGGGACAGGGAGGCGAGCAGTACTTC. Translating it yields CAISELPGQGGEQYF.

This clonotype appeared a few times. The chain links TRBV27 to TRBJ2-1; 7 bases agree with TRBD2. The CDR3 totals 13 residues. V lost 3 bases to trimming and J lost 6 bases; unmatched junction nucleotides: 2. From germline, CDR1 is MNHEY and CDR2 SMNVEV (reference sequence). CDR3 coding DNA: TGTGCCAGCAGTTTCCTAGCGGCCAATGAGCAGTTCTTC. Amino acids: CASSFLAANEQFF.

This chain links TRBV7-9 with TRBJ2-1; tentatively, D is TRBD1 or TRBD2 (5 bases each). Germline CDR1 is SEHNR and CDR2 is FQNEAQ (reference sequence). Trimming cost V 3 bases and J 5 bases, with 14 bases left between them. This CDR3 contains 15 residues. The CDR3 loop is CASSFLGTLNNEQFF. The CDR3 nucleotides read TGTGCCAGCAGCTTTTTAGGGACGCTAAACAATGAGCAGTTCTTC.

The chain links TRBV12-3 or TRBV12-4 to TRBJ2-5, with 8 bases identical to TRBD2. This CDR3 contains 15 residues. Germline trimming cut 5 bases from V and 3 bases from J; bases unmatched to any gene: 8. CDR3 nucleotides: TGTGCCAGCAGTCCTAGGGTAGCGGGAAAAGAGACCCAGTACTTC. It specifies CASSPRVAGKETQYF.

V is TRBV4-3 and J is TRBJ2-3; no definite D call. CDR1 is LGHNA, CDR2 YSLEER, per germline. V lost 1 base, J lost 1 base, and 12 bases lay in between. The CDR3 covers 16 residues. CDR3 sequence (DNA): TGCGCCAGCAGCCAAGGGACCCTCCAAGGCACAGATACGCAGTATTTT. Residues: CASSQGTLQGTDTQYF.

This clonotype has a count of ten or more. The chain couples TRBV20-1 to TRBJ2-6; no reliable D call. The CDR3 extends over 14 amino acids. V lost 3 bases and J lost 2, with 8 bases in between. Per the germline V gene, CDR1 is DFQATT and CDR2 is SNEGSKA (reference sequence). CDR3 region: CSARTSAGANVLTF. The CDR3 DNA follows: TGCAGTGCTAGGACCTCGGCTGGGGCCAACGTCCTGACTTTC.

The chain combines TRBV12-3 or TRBV12-4 with TRBJ1-2; D possibly corresponds to TRBD1 (6 bases). The CDR3 is 14 amino acids. V was pared by 7 bases and J by 4 bases, with 16 bases between. CDR3 amino acids: CASTQGKRGYGYTF. The CDR3 coding sequence is TGTGCCAGCACCCAGGGGAAGCGTGGCTATGGCTACACCTTC.

The chain is built from TRBV7-2 and TRBJ1-5; D gene unclear. Trimming took 6 bases from V and 4 from J, leaving 13 bases between them. The CDR3 runs 14 residues. Looked up from germline, CDR1 is SGHTA and CDR2 is FQGNSA. DNA of the CDR3: TGTGCCAGCAGTAAAAACCATCGTAATCAGCCCCAGCATTTT. This codes for CASSKNHRNQPQHF.

The table lists this clonotype with a few counts. J is TRBJ1-5 and V is TRBV10-3, with TRBD1 as a possible D gene (6 bases). Trimming shortened V by 4 bases and J by 2 bases, and 9 bases separated the two germline ends. Germline CDR1 reads ENHRY; CDR2 reads SYGVKD. This CDR3 has 14 residues. The CDR3 DNA reads as TGTGCCATCAGTGCAGGGGACGGCAATCAGCCCCAGCATTTT. Translated: CAISAGDGNQPQHF.

The gene calls are TRBV20-1 and TRBJ1-1; the match to TRBD1 covers 7 bases. CDR3 length: 15 amino acids. Unmatched junction bases numbered 7, after V lost 3 bases and J lost 0 bases. CDR1 and CDR2 from the germline V gene are DFQATT and SNEGSKA (reference sequence). The CDR3 sequence: CSARLAGTVNTEAFF. The CDR3 DNA follows: TGCAGTGCTAGGTTGGCGGGGACAGTGAACACTGAAGCTTTCTTT.

This chain uses TRBV7-9 with TRBJ2-7; the match to TRBD2 covers 12 bases. From germline, CDR1 is SEHNR and CDR2 FQNEAQ (reference sequence). The CDR3 extends over 15 amino acids. The junction had 5 bases not matched to a gene; V was cut back by 4 bases and J by 4 bases. DNA of the CDR3: TGTGCCAGCAGCTCGCGACTAGCGGGAGAATACGAGCAGTACTTC. Translated, it gives CASSSRLAGEYEQYF. Complete variable domain (other parts from reference TRBV7-9 and TRBJ2-7): DTGVSQNPRHKITKRGQNVTFRCDPISEHNRLYWYRQTLGQGPEFLTYFQNEAQLEKSRLLSDRFSAERPKGSFSTLEIQRTEQGDSAMYLCASSSRLAGEYEQYFGPGTRLTVT.